A single sample gave rise to the 20 T cell receptor beta chains below, sequenced in a study of blood T cell repertoires in COVID-19 (dated by TCRdb to 2018 to 2021). Libraries were prepared through the immunoSEQ multiplex PCR assay. TCRdb provides this immuneACCESS table in a form limited to in-frame rearrangements. Some clones are lacking; in checked studies, under half of them reflect an unresolved V gene, and why the rest are absent is not known. In all, the sample holds approximately 160,000 clones, and 85% to 95% of those were seen once. The ten largest make up about 2% of the sample. Material: peripheral blood. Receptors originate from a woman aged 60-75 years with COVID-19, enrolled during active disease.

This chain links TRBV9 with TRBJ2-5; 7 bases agree with TRBD1. Looked up from germline, CDR1 is SGDLS and CDR2 is YYNGEE. Losses at the gene ends were 3 bases for V and 5 bases for J; bases not matched to a gene: 10. The CDR3 contains 15 residues. CDR3 region: CASSALGTGDETQYF. The CDR3 DNA sequence: TGTGCCAGCAGCGCCTTAGGAACAGGGGACGAGACCCAGTACTTC.

The chain joins TRBV18 to TRBJ1-1; a possible D gene is TRBD1 (5 bases). Germline assignment: CDR1 KGHSH and CDR2 LQKENI. The CDR3 has 14 amino acids. V gave up 3 bases and J gave up 5 bases, with 13 bases separating them. DNA for the CDR3: TGTGCCAGCTCACCGGGGCCCGCTACGACTGAAGCTTTCTTT. Translated, it gives CASSPGPATTEAFF.

This clone has just one count. CDR3 DNA: TGCGCCAGCAGCCAAGCGGGGTACACCGGGGAGCTGTTTTTT. Encoded protein: CASSQAGYTGELFF. V gene TRBV4-3 combines with J gene TRBJ2-2; D is possibly TRBD2 (5 bases). The germline V gene encodes CDR1 LGHNA and CDR2 YSLEER. V lost 1 base to trimming and J lost 3 bases, with 6 bases between them. The CDR3 is 14 amino acids.

This chain uses TRBV11-1 with TRBJ1-1; 9 bases agree with TRBD1. The J segment lost 1 base and the V segment lost 5 bases, leaving 5 bases of the junction unmatched. The germline V gene encodes CDR1 SGHAT and CDR2 FQDESV (reference sequence). This CDR3 has 15 residues. The CDR3 region is CASSPGTGRNTEAFF. In DNA form, the CDR3 reads TGTGCCAGCAGCCCCGGGACAGGGAGGAACACTGAAGCTTTCTTT.

The chain is built from TRBV6-6 and TRBJ2-7, with D maybe TRBD2 (6 bases). The CDR3 runs 16 residues. The ends were cut back, 2 bases at V and 5 bases at J, with 19 bases in the middle. Germline CDR1 is MNHNY and CDR2 is SVGAGI (reference sequence). The CDR3 sequence: CASSYLSGVGENEQYF. CDR3 in DNA: TGTGCCAGCAGTTACCTTAGCGGAGTGGGAGAGAACGAGCAGTACTTC.

This chain links TRBV19 with TRBJ2-1; D is perhaps TRBD1 (5 bases). The V end was cut by 6 bases, the J end by 8 bases, with 20 bases between. The CDR3 spans 15 residues. Looked up from germline, CDR1 is LNHDA and CDR2 is SQIVND (reference sequence). CDR3 loop: CASRPLPAGKDEQFF. In DNA form, the CDR3 reads TGTGCCAGTAGGCCCCTCCCGGCAGGGAAGGATGAGCAGTTCTTC.

The chain uses TRBV3-1 (or the pseudogene TRBV3-2) and TRBJ2-7, with TRBD1 matching 8 bases. The V segment lost 3 bases and the J segment 2 bases; nucleotides outside the gene matches: 12. Germline CDR1 is LGHDT and CDR2 is YNNKEL (reference sequence). CDR3 length: 17 residues. CDR3 residues: CASSHLRTGRYPYEQYF. The CDR3 DNA reads as TGTGCCAGCAGCCATTTAAGGACAGGGAGGTACCCCTACGAGCAGTACTTC.

CDR3 nucleotides: TGTGCCACCGCGCGGGAAAATAGCAATCAGCCCCAGCATTTT. Residues: CATARENSNQPQHF. This chain connects TRBV6-5 to TRBJ1-5; D ambiguous. V lost 10 bases and J 0 bases, leaving 13 bases between the germline ends. This CDR3 region has 14 residues. Germline values: CDR1 MNHEY, CDR2 SVGAGI.

This chain links TRBV12-3 or TRBV12-4 with TRBJ1-1, with TRBD1 identical over 7 bases. V was pared by 10 bases and J by 1 base, with 6 bases of the junction left unmatched. CDR3 length: 13 amino acids. DNA of the CDR3: TGTGCCACCGGTACAGGGGAGAACACTGAAGCTTTCTTT. It yields the protein CATGTGENTEAFF.

The chain couples TRBV5-1 to TRBJ2-1; D might be TRBD2 (6 bases). Trimming removed 0 bases at V and 7 bases at J, with 11 bases between. Germline-derived CDR1 and CDR2 are SGHRS and YFSETQ. This CDR3 is 14 amino acids long. CDR3 amino acids: CASSLVAGRNEQFF. CDR3 coding DNA: TGCGCCAGCAGCTTGGTGGCAGGGAGGAATGAGCAGTTCTTC.

V and J are TRBV9 and TRBJ2-5; 7 nucleotides line up with TRBD2. V was clipped by 4 bases and J by 2 bases; unmatched bases: 5. The germline CDR1 and CDR2 sequences are SGDLS and YYNGEE. The length of the CDR3 is 14 residues. CDR3 DNA: TGTGCCAGCAGCACAACGGGGGGTCAAGAGACCCAGTACTTC. Residues: CASSTTGGQETQYF.

The chain joins TRBV3-1 (or the pseudogene TRBV3-2) to TRBJ1-3; the D gene is possibly TRBD1 (5 bases). The V gene lost 3 bases and the J gene lost 4 bases, with 16 bases spanning the gap. This CDR3 is built from 16 residues. The germline gives CDR1 LGHDT, CDR2 YNNKEL (reference sequence). CDR3 region: CASSHAGGSGGNTIYF. The CDR3, as DNA: TGTGCCAGCAGCCACGCGGGGGGGTCCGGCGGAAACACCATATATTTT.

The chain links TRBV19 to TRBJ2-7, with 7 bases that match TRBD2. Germline values: CDR1 LNHDA, CDR2 SQIVND (reference sequence). The CDR3 totals 11 residues. V dropped 10 bases and J dropped 10; count of bases not matched to a gene: 10. CDR3 loop: CATSGVEVQYF. The CDR3 DNA reads TGTGCCACCAGCGGGGTTGAGGTACAGTACTTC.

The gene calls are TRBV7-9 and TRBJ1-2, with 11 bases fitting TRBD1. J gave up 4 bases and V 0 bases, and 4 bases lay outside the gene matches. Germline CDR1 reads SEHNR; CDR2 reads FQNEAQ (reference sequence). The CDR3 length is 16 residues. The CDR3 region has the DNA TGTGCCAGCAGCTTAGCGGCCGGGACAGGGGGCTATGGCTACACCTTC. The encoded protein is CASSLAAGTGGYGYTF. Variable domain in full (rest from reference TRBV7-9 and TRBJ1-2): DTGVSQNPRHKITKRGQNVTFRCDPISEHNRLYWYRQTLGQGPEFLTYFQNEAQLEKSRLLSDRFSAERPKGSFSTLEIQRTEQGDSAMYLCASSLAAGTGGYGYTFGSGTRLTVV.

This clone was picked up one time. V is TRBV7-8 and J is TRBJ1-2, with D unresolved. CDR1 is SGHVS, CDR2 FQNEAQ, per germline. Trimming removed 1 base from V and 0 bases from J, with 12 bases in between. This CDR3 has 16 residues. The CDR3 sequence: CASSLGTEGSNYGYTF. The CDR3 bases are TGTGCCAGCAGCTTAGGGACTGAGGGCTCTAACTATGGCTACACCTTC.

The J gene is TRBJ1-5, the V gene TRBV2; D unresolved. The CDR3 contains 12 residues. V was clipped by 8 bases and J by 0 bases, with 5 bases between them. The germline CDR1 and CDR2 sequences are SNHLY and FYNNEI. Here the CDR3 DNA reads TGTGCCAGCCAGGATAGCAATCAGCCCCAGCATTTT. Protein sequence: CASQDSNQPQHF.

This chain joins TRBV9 and TRBJ2-3; 8 positions agree with TRBD2. CDR1 is SGDLS and CDR2 is YYNGEE in the germline V gene. J was trimmed by 1 base and V by 3 bases; bases with no gene match: 7. This CDR3 has 16 residues. The CDR3 loop reads CASSASSGGGTDTQYF. CDR3 bases: TGTGCCAGCAGCGCCTCAAGCGGGGGAGGCACAGATACGCAGTATTTT.

This clone has only a few counts. The chain carries TRBV11-2 and TRBJ1-1; D gene uncertain. Germline CDR1 and CDR2: SGHAT and FQNNGV. The germline V and J ends were trimmed by 5 bases and 6 bases, with 19 bases remaining between them. CDR3 length: 15 amino acids. CDR3 nucleotides: TGTGCCAGCAGCAACCCACCCCCGGCGGGCCCTGAAGCTTTCTTT. It yields the protein CASSNPPPAGPEAFF.

This clone appeared once. This rearrangement joins TRBV19 to TRBJ1-2; 8 nucleotides line up with TRBD1. With V trimmed by 5 bases and J by 1 base, 6 bases remained unmatched. CDR1 and CDR2 from the germline V gene are LNHDA and SQIVND (reference sequence). The CDR3 extends over 15 amino acids. In DNA form, the CDR3 reads TGTGCCAGTAGTGCGTACAGGGGGTTTAACTATGGCTACACCTTC. Translated: CASSAYRGFNYGYTF.

This sequence joins TRBV19 and TRBJ1-2; D perhaps matches TRBD1 (5 bases). The CDR3 sequence is 15 residues long. Germline V gene sequence: CDR1 LNHDA, CDR2 SQIVND (reference sequence). V dropped 5 bases and J dropped 2 bases, with 15 bases sitting between them. CDR3 nucleotide sequence: TGTGCCAGTAGTCTCCCCGGGGGAGGGAACTATGGCTACACCTTC. Its protein is CASSLPGGGNYGYTF.